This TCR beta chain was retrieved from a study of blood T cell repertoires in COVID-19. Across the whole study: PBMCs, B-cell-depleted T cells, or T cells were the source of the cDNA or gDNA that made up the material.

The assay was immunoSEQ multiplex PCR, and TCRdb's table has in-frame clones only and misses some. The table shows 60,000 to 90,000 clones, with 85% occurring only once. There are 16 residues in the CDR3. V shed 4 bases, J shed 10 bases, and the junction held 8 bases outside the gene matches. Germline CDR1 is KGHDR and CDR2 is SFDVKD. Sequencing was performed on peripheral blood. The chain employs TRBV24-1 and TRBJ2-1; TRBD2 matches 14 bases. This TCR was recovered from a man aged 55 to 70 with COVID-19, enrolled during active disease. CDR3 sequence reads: CATSDPTSGRGKEQFF. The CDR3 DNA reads TGTGCCACCAGTGACCCGACTAGCGGGAGGGGCAAAGAGCAGTTCTTC.